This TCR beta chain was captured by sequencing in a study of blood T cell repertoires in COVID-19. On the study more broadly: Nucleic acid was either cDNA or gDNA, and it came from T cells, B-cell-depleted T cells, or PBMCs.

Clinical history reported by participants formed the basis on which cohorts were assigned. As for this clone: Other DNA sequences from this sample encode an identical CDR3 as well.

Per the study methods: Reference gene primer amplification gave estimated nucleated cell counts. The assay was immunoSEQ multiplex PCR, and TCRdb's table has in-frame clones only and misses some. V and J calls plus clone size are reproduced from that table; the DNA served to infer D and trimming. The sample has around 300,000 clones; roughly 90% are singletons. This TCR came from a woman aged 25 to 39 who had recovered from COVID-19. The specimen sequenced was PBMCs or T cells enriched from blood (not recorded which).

CDR3 protein: CASSLLGDSPLHF. DNA of the CDR3: TGTGCCAGCAGTTTATTGGGCGATTCACCCCTCCACTTT. V and J are TRBV28 and TRBJ1-6; D not resolved. CDR3 length: 13 amino acids. The V gene's germline CDR1 is MDHEN and CDR2 SYDVKM. Deletions cut 1 base from V and 8 bases from J, with 6 bases between.